This TCR beta chain is from a study of cytomegalovirus exposure and HLA in healthy donors. Generated by immunoSEQ multiplex PCR, the TCRdb table keeps only in-frame clones and is missing some. Here the sample spans some 170,000 clones, about 89% being singletons. Only one count was recorded for this clone. Its specificity is unknown. The CDR3 length is 16 residues. Germline V gene lookup returns CDR1 MDHEN and CDR2 SYDVKM. Trimming stripped 5 bases from V and 0 bases from J, with 14 bases between. Study findings and constraints: In vitro work confirmed that three CMV-associated chains recognize CMV antigens.

The origin of this receptor is a man between 18 and 35 years old in good health and CMV-seropositive. The V gene is TRBV28, the J gene TRBJ2-1, with a possible D match to TRBD2 (5 bases). Material: PBMCs. The CDR3 reads CASSPETKSSYNEQFF. The CDR3 bases are TGTGCCAGCAGTCCAGAGACTAAAAGCTCCTACAATGAGCAGTTCTTC.